Given below is one T cell receptor beta chain in context. Amplification of the TCR beta CDR3 regions used RNA transcripts (as template). RT-PCR with HTBI primers came first, then second-round multiplex PCR. TCRdb independently ran MiXCR on the multiplex PCR reads; one entry per CDR3 protein. This table has approximately 160,000 distinct CDR3 sequences, just under 40% appearing once. V was cut by 3 bases and J by 6 bases, with 2 bases left in between. Germline CDR1 SQVTM, CDR2 ANQGSEA. The CDR3 totals 9 residues. The data stem from a study of Graves' ophthalmopathy and Graves' hyperthyroidism. The clonotype originates from a man aged 30-40 years with Graves' ophthalmopathy. This sequence joins TRBV29-1 and TRBJ1-2; D remains ambiguous. What was sequenced was peripheral blood. CDR3: CSVDDGYTF. CDR3 bases: TGCAGCGTTGATGATGGCTACACCTTC.